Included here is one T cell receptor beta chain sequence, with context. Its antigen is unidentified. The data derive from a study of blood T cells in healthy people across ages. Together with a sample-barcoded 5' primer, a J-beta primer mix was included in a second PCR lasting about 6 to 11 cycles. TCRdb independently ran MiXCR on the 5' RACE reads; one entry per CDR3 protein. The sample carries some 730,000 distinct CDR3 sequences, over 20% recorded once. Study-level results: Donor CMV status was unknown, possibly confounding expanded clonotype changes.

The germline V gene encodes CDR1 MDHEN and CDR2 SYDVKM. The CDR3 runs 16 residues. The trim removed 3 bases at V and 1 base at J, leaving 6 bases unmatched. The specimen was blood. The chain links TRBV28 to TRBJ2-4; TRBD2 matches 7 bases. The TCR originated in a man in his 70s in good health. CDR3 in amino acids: CASSFLASGAKNIQYF. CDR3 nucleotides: TGTGCCAGCAGTTTCCTGGCTAGCGGTGCCAAAAACATTCAGTACTTC.